Shown below are 16 T cell receptor beta chains from a single sample sequenced in a study of blood T cells in healthy people across ages. Primers used in a second PCR of roughly 6 to 11 cycles were a sample-barcoded 5' primer and a J-beta primer mix. In TCRdb, the 5' RACE reads were re-called with MiXCR into one record per CDR3 protein. The data show hundreds of thousands of distinct CDR3 sequences, 29% seen once. The sample consisted of blood. The receptors come from a woman at least 80 years old in good health.

There are a few counts of this clonotype. This may be a read error: a much more frequent sequence differs by one nucleotide. The gene calls are TRBV27 and TRBJ2-5; 15 nucleotides line up with TRBD2. V lost 10 bases, J lost 11 bases, and 14 bases stayed unmatched. The CDR3 extends over 15 amino acids. Germline CDR1 reads MNHEY; CDR2 reads SMNVEV (reference sequence). The CDR3 bases are TGTGCCACCGCAGGACTAGCGGGGGGGCTGGATGAGCAGTACTTC. Its protein is CATAGLAGGLDEQYF.

This clonotype was picked up many times. This chain connects TRBV11-2 to TRBJ2-5; 13 bases agree with TRBD2. CDR1 and CDR2 (germline): SGHAT, FQNNGV. V was pared by 2 bases and J by 2 bases, with 8 bases of the junction left unmatched. The CDR3 runs to 18 residues. CDR3 loop: CASSLTSLAGGPQETQYF. The CDR3 bases are TGTGCCAGCAGCTTAACGTCACTAGCGGGGGGGCCACAAGAGACCCAGTACTTC. The whole variable domain, remainder taken from reference TRBV11-2 and TRBJ2-5, is EAGVAQSPRYKIIEKRQSVAFWCNPISGHATLYWYQQILGQGPKLLIQFQNNGVVDDSQLPKDRFSAERLKGVDSTLKIQPAKLEDSAVYLCASSLTSLAGGPQETQYFGPGTRLLVL.

Concerning this clonotype: A much more abundant neighbour one base away suggests this may be a read error. This chain uses TRBV20-1 with TRBJ2-4; a possible D gene is TRBD2 (5 bases). The J call could be wrong; TRBJ2-5 is a better fit for the DNA end. The CDR3 is 13 amino acids. Per germline, CDR1 DFQATT and CDR2 SNEGSKA (reference sequence). The CDR3 sequence: CSTSLSARETQYF. CDR3 DNA: TGCAGTACTAGTTTGTCCGCAAGGGAGACCCAGTACTTC.

The table lists this clonotype with many counts. The J gene is TRBJ2-3, the V gene TRBV5-1; D possibly corresponds to TRBD2 (6 bases). This CDR3 contains 16 residues. V gave up 0 bases and J gave up 6 bases, with 17 bases separating them. Germline CDR1 reads SGHRS; CDR2 reads YFSETQ. CDR3 loop: CASSLVGQTSSDTQYF. Written as DNA, the CDR3 is TGCGCCAGCAGCTTGGTCGGGCAGACTAGTTCGGATACGCAGTATTTT. Drawing the rest from reference TRBV5-1 and TRBJ2-3, the complete variable domain is KAGVTQTPRYLIKTRGQQVTLSCSPISGHRSVSWYQQTPGQGLQFLFEYFSETQRNKGNFPGRFSGRQFSNSRSEMNVSTLELGDSALYLCASSLVGQTSSDTQYFGPGTRLTVL.

The genes are TRBV20-1 and TRBJ2-1, with D possibly being TRBD2 (7 bases). The CDR3 has 14 amino acids. The germline CDR1 and CDR2 sequences are DFQATT and SNEGSKA (reference sequence). Deletions cut 0 bases from V and 10 bases from J, with 16 bases between. CDR3 nucleotides: TGCAGTGCTAGAGATATGACGGGGGGCGAGGAGCAGTTCTTC. Amino acids: CSARDMTGGEEQFF.

The chain employs TRBV20-1 and TRBJ1-2; no clear D. V was pared by 0 bases and J by 8 bases, with 22 bases between. CDR3 size: 16 residues. Germline CDR1 DFQATT, CDR2 SNEGSKA (reference sequence). In nucleotides, the CDR3 is TGCAGTGCTAGAGATTTCGCAGAGCCGACTATGGAGGGCTACACCTTC. It specifies CSARDFAEPTMEGYTF.

The chain combines TRBV7-2 with TRBJ1-5; tentatively, D is TRBD1 (5 bases). This CDR3 is built from 14 residues. V shed 8 bases and J shed 1 base, with 12 bases lying between them. Germline assignment: CDR1 SGHTA and CDR2 FQGNSA. CDR3 nucleotides: TGTGCCAGCGGCTCCCGACAGAGCAATCAGCCCCAGCATTTT. It encodes CASGSRQSNQPQHF.

This clonotype was detected many times. The J gene is TRBJ2-7, the V gene TRBV5-1, with D tentatively TRBD1 (5 bases). Trimming removed 4 bases from V and 7 bases from J, with 12 bases in between. The CDR3 loop spans 12 amino acids. The germline V gene encodes CDR1 SGHRS and CDR2 YFSETQ. CDR3 sequence: CASSVTGQEQYF. CDR3 DNA sequence: TGCGCCAGCAGCGTAACAGGTCAAGAGCAGTACTTC.

Many counts were recorded for this clonotype. A junction boundary mismatches the germline segment, possibly from a read error. The chain combines TRBV20-1 with TRBJ2-5; TRBD1 agrees at 7 bases. Germline CDR1 is DFQATT and CDR2 is SNEGSKA (reference sequence). This CDR3 is built from 13 residues. CDR3 region: CGALNRGQETQYF. The CDR3 DNA follows: TGTGGGGCCCTAAACAGGGGCCAAGAGACCCAGTACTTC.

Only one count was recorded for this clonotype. This may arise from a read error, as a much more abundant clone is one base away. The chain uses TRBV4-3 and TRBJ1-1, with D hard to call. The CDR3 has 16 residues. Germline lookup yields CDR1 LGHNA and CDR2 YSLEER. V lost 1 base and J lost 2, with 14 bases in between. In nucleotides, the CDR3 is TGCGCCAGCAGCCAAGCTGTTATCGCCCTAAACACTGAAGCTTTCTTT. Translating gives CASSQAVIALNTEAFF.

This clonotype was seen only a few times. The V gene is TRBV19, the J gene TRBJ2-1; 10 nucleotides agree with TRBD2. Germline CDR1 is LNHDA and CDR2 is SQIVND (reference sequence). J gave up 4 bases and V 4 bases, and 10 bases lay outside the gene matches. This CDR3 comprises 17 residues. The CDR3 sequence is CASSTSGGALGYNEQFF. In nucleotides, the CDR3 is TGTGCCAGTAGTACCAGCGGGGGGGCCTTGGGGTACAATGAGCAGTTCTTC.

The V and J genes are TRBV6-2 or TRBV6-3 and TRBJ2-7; 9 nucleotides align to TRBD2. With 6 bases clipped from V and 4 bases from J, the junction kept 4 bases outside the gene matches. The CDR3 extends over 13 amino acids. From germline, CDR1 is MNHEY and CDR2 SVGEGT. The CDR3 nucleotides are TGTGCCAGCAGAAGTAGCGGGAGATACGAGCAGTACTTC. As protein: CASRSSGRYEQYF.

Of note for this clonotype: This may be a read error, as it is one base from a much larger clone. The chain joins TRBV5-8 to TRBJ2-7, with 12 bases matching TRBD1. The V gene end was trimmed by 6 bases and the J gene end by 0 bases; junction bases not matched to a gene: 13. The CDR3 is 18 amino acids. CDR1 is SGHTS and CDR2 is YDEGEE in the germline V gene. CDR3 residues: CASNYTGTGGSSSYEQYF. The CDR3 DNA sequence: TGTGCCAGCAATTATACCGGGACAGGGGGCTCGAGCTCCTACGAGCAGTACTTC.

V gene TRBV7-2 combines with J gene TRBJ2-7, with D possibly matching TRBD1 (6 bases). The assigned J gene may be wrong: the sequence end matches TRBJ2-4 better. The CDR3 loop spans 14 amino acids. The germline V gene encodes CDR1 SGHTA and CDR2 FQGNSA. Here the CDR3 DNA reads TGTGCCAGCAGCCCACAACAGGGAACAAACATTCAGTACTTC. This translates into CASSPQQGTNIQYF.

This clonotype was counted a few times. This chain uses TRBV11-3 with TRBJ2-6; D is undetermined. Trimming removed 2 bases from V and 1 base from J, with 9 bases in between. Germline assignment: CDR1 SGHNT and CDR2 YENEEA. The CDR3 runs 16 residues. This chain's CDR3 is CASSLRQVSGANVLTF. The CDR3 DNA follows: TGTGCCAGCAGCTTACGGCAGGTGTCTGGGGCCAACGTCCTGACTTTC. The full variable domain, its missing parts supplied by reference TRBV11-3 and TRBJ2-6, is EAGVVQSPRYKIIEKKQPVAFWCNPISGHNTLYWYLQNLGQGPELLIRYENEEAVDDSQLPKDRFSAERLKGVDSTLKIQPAELGDSAVYLCASSLRQVSGANVLTFGAGSRLTVL.

V gene TRBV7-8 combines with J gene TRBJ1-2, with D perhaps TRBD1 (6 bases). The germline V and J ends were trimmed by 7 bases and 4 bases, with 31 bases remaining between them. Germline V gene sequence: CDR1 SGHVS, CDR2 FQNEAQ. The CDR3 spans 19 residues. The CDR3 loop is CASINLGGGKPDAFYGYTF. The CDR3 DNA sequence: TGTGCCAGCATTAACTTAGGGGGGGGCAAGCCCGATGCCTTCTATGGCTACACCTTC. The full variable domain, rest sourced from reference TRBV7-8 and TRBJ1-2, is GAGVSQSPRYKVAKRGQDVALRCDPISGHVSLFWYQQALGQGPEFLTYFQNEAQLDKSGLPSDRFFAERPEGSVSTLKIQRTQQEDSAVYLCASINLGGGKPDAFYGYTFGSGTRLTVV.